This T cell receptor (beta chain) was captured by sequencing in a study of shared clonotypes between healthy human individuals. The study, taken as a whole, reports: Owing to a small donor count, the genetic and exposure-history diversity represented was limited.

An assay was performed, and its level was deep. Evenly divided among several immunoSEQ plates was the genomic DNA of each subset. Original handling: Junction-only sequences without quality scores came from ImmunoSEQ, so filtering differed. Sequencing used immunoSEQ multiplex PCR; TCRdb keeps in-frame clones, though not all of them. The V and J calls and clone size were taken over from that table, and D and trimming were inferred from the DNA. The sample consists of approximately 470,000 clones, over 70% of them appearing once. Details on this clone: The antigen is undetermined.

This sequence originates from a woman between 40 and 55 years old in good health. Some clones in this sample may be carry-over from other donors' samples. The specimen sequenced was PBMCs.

CDR3 nucleotides: TGTGCCAGCACCCCTAGGGGGAGCGACTATGGCTACACCTTC. Translation: CASTPRGSDYGYTF. The rearrangement links TRBV21-1 to TRBJ1-2; the table's D call of TRBD1 was not tested on the DNA. TRBV21-1 is termed a pseudogene. The CDR3 extends over 14 amino acids.